This is a list of T cell receptor beta chains from one sample in a study of molecular identifiers for immune sequencing clone quantification. TCRdb processed the PCR reads anew with MiXCR; each CDR3 protein has one entry. The sample includes 490,000 or so distinct CDR3 sequences, 20% to 25% of them seen just once. The sample was naive CD8+ T cells from blood, with Jurkat cell RNA spiked in. These receptors all come from a human donor in good health. Some libraries in this study had Jurkat cell RNA spiked in. Each CDR3 is given with its conserved first and last residue. Fields, in order: V gene, CDR3 length, J gene, CDR3 protein.

v_gene: TRBV19; len: 15; j_gene: TRBJ2-7; CDR3aa: CASSIGGGPSYEQYF
v_gene: TRBV7-6; len: 14; j_gene: TRBJ1-4; CDR3aa: CASSFSGPNEKLFF
v_gene: TRBV5-5; len: 19; j_gene: TRBJ2-3; CDR3aa: CASSFQTSGRALGTDTQYF
v_gene: TRBV5-4; len: 14; j_gene: TRBJ1-4; CDR3aa: CASSLRGTNEKLFF
v_gene: TRBV6-6; len: 16; j_gene: TRBJ2-1; CDR3aa: CASSTPDTQPGNEQFF
v_gene: TRBV4-3; len: 16; j_gene: TRBJ1-1; CDR3aa: CASSQDRYAMNTEAFF
v_gene: TRBV30; len: 15; j_gene: TRBJ2-7; CDR3aa: CAWSVLAGLSYEQYF
v_gene: TRBV4-1; len: 17; j_gene: TRBJ2-1; CDR3aa: CASSQDGGLAACNEQFF
v_gene: TRBV11-2; len: 14; j_gene: TRBJ2-7; CDR3aa: CASSFGAPVGEQYF
v_gene: TRBV5-4; len: 16; j_gene: TRBJ1-1; CDR3aa: CASTRTGLRKDTEAFF
v_gene: TRBV4-3; len: 15; j_gene: TRBJ2-7; CDR3aa: CASSQGSGPLSEQYF
v_gene: TRBV4-1; len: 13; j_gene: TRBJ1-1; CDR3aa: CASSQGPGGEAFF
v_gene: TRBV29-1; len: 13; j_gene: TRBJ2-7; CDR3aa: CSALRSSSYEQYF
v_gene: TRBV12-3/TRBV12-4; len: 13; j_gene: TRBJ1-2; CDR3aa: CASSFLGAPGYTF
v_gene: TRBV7-2; len: 15; j_gene: TRBJ2-3; CDR3aa: CASSLVAYSTDTQYF
v_gene: TRBV6-6; len: 16; j_gene: TRBJ2-2; CDR3aa: CASSPTSGRFAGELFF
v_gene: TRBV20-1; len: 16; j_gene: TRBJ2-7; CDR3aa: CSAPGREAGSFYEQYF
v_gene: TRBV29-1; len: 15; j_gene: TRBJ2-3; CDR3aa: CSVELAGENTDTQYF
v_gene: TRBV3-1; len: 16; j_gene: TRBJ2-7; CDR3aa: CASSQATGRFYYEQYF
v_gene: TRBV7-9; len: 15; j_gene: TRBJ1-1; CDR3aa: CASSLEIGRVTEAFF
v_gene: TRBV3-2; len: 17; j_gene: TRBJ2-3; CDR3aa: CASSLPCGNVSTDTQYF
v_gene: TRBV29-1; len: 12; j_gene: TRBJ1-2; CDR3aa: CSVERQDPTRTF
v_gene: TRBV20-1; len: 15; j_gene: TRBJ2-7; CDR3aa: CSARGGTSGIREQYF